This T cell receptor beta chain comes out of a study of blood T cell repertoires in COVID-19 (dated by TCRdb to about 2020). For the wider study: Samples covering the acute and convalescent phases of COVID-19 were provided by collaborators in the United States, Italy and Spain. The samples were drawn from the first 160 participants of the ongoing ImmuneRACE study and from 1,254 subjects provided by 6 global collaborators. The repertoires were released in a freely available public database intended as a resource for research on the immune response to SARS-CoV-2. The sample metadata nearly always contained a de-identified subject ID, COVID-19 status, age in years and sex. The material from the prospective study consisted of cDNA or gDNA derived from T cells, B-cell-depleted T cells, or PBMCs. Where available, HLA class I and class II types were obtained from metadata supplied by the sample provider rather than from assay-based typing. Subjects who had been exposed to COVID-19, were actively infected with it, or had recovered from it provided the deeply sampled blood TCRbeta repertoires that made up the dataset.

The immunoSEQ Assay, a bias-controlled multiplex PCR, was used to amplify TCRbeta CDR3 regions from genomic DNA. The paper's processing steps were these. Within the assay, amplification of reference gene primers was used to estimate how many nucleated cells each sample contained. Sequence reads were collapsed and filtered to measure the absolute abundance of every unique TCRbeta CDR3 rearrangement. For each sample, productive Simpson clonality was calculated as the square root of Simpson's diversity index across productive rearrangements. The immuneACCESS repertoire file appears here via TCRdb, limited to in-frame rearrangements. These files lack a portion of the clones; in checked studies, under half of the deficit traces to unresolved V genes, and the cause of the others is not known. D and trimming were read from the DNA, whereas the V and J calls and clone size are those reported in that table. The sample table records roughly 100,000 clones; about 85% of these occur just once. The ten largest clones add up to around 3.1% of the sample.

Paper-wide results and their limitations: The amount of clinical and demographic metadata varied by source and participant and was provided uncurated.

Looking up the germline V gene yields CDR1 ENHRY and CDR2 SYGVKD. V trim: 5 bases; J trim: 3 bases; unmatched bases: 3. The CDR3 runs 13 residues from the cysteine to the valine. CDR3 DNA only is kept here, 39 bases in frame from base 1. The collaborating institutions used their own protocols to collect whole blood in K2EDTA tubes. For TCRbeta analysis, collaborators shipped samples as frozen whole blood, isolated PBMCs, or DNA extracted from either of those sample types. For this clone: It lacks a known antigen. Base-call qualities are not available, and no considerably larger clone is one nucleotide away.

The sequenced material came from peripheral blood. The chain is made from TRBV10-3 and TRBJ2-7, with 8 junctional bases fitting TRBD1. The clonotype comes from a man between 50 and 59 years old in a cohort sampled during active COVID-19. The CDR3 protein sequence reads: CAISSGQGYEQYV. The nucleotide sequence is given as TGTGCCATCAGTAGCGGACAGGGCTACGAGCAGTACGTC.